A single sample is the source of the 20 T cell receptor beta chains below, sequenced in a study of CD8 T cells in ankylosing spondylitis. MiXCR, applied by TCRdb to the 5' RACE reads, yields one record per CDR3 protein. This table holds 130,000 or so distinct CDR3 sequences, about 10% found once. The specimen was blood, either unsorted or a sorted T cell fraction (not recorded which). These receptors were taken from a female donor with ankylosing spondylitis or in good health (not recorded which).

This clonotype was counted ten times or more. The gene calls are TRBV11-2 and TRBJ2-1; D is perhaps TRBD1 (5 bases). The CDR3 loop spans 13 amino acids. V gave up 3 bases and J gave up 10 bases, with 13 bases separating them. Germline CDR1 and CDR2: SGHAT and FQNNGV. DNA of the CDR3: TGTGCCAGCAGCTTTGGACAATTGGGGGAGCAGTTCTTC. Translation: CASSFGQLGEQFF.

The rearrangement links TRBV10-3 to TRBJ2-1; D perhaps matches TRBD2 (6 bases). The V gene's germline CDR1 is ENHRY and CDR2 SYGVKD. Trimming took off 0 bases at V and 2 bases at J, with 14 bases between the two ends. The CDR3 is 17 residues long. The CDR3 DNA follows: TGTGCCATCAGTGAGTCGACTAGGAAGAGCACCTACAATGAGCAGTTCTTC. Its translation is CAISESTRKSTYNEQFF.

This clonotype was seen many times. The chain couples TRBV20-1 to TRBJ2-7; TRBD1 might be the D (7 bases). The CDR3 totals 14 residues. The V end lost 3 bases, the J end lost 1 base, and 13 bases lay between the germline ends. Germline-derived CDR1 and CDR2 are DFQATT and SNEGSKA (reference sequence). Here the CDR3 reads CSARHAGQSYEQYF. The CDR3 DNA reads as TGCAGTGCTAGGCATGCGGGACAGTCCTACGAGCAGTACTTC.

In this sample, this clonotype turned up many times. CDR3 in amino acids: CASSSGQGTDTQYF. The CDR3 DNA reads as TGTGCCAGTAGTAGTGGACAGGGGACAGATACGCAGTATTTT. J is TRBJ2-3 and V is TRBV19; 9 nucleotides align to TRBD1. Trimming removed 4 bases from V and 3 bases from J; junction bases left unmatched: 2. Germline V gives CDR1 LNHDA, CDR2 SQIVND (reference sequence). CDR3 length: 14 amino acids. The whole variable domain, remainder taken from reference TRBV19 and TRBJ2-3, is DGGITQSPKYLFRKEGQNVTLSCEQNLNHDAMYWYRQDPGQGLRLIYYSQIVNDFQKGDIAEGYSVSREKKESFPLTVTSAQKNPTAFYLCASSSGQGTDTQYFGPGTRLTVL.

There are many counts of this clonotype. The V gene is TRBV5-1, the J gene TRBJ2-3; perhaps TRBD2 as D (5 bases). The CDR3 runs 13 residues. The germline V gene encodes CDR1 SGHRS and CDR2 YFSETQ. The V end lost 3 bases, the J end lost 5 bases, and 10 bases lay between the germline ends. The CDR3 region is CASSSSREDTQYF. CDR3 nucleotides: TGCGCCAGCAGCTCGTCTCGGGAAGATACGCAGTATTTT.

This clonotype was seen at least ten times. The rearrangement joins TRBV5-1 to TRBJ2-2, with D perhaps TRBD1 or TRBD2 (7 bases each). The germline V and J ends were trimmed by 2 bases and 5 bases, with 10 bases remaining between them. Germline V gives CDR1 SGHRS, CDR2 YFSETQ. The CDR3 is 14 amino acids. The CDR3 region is CASSFQGGTGELFF. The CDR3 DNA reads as TGCGCCAGCAGCTTCCAGGGGGGGACCGGGGAGCTGTTTTTT.

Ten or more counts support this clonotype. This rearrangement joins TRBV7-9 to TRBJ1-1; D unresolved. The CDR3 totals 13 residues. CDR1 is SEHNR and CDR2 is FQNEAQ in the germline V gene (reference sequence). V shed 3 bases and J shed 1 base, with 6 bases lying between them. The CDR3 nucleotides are TGTGCCAGCAGCTTCGGAGAGAACACTGAAGCTTTCTTT. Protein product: CASSFGENTEAFF.

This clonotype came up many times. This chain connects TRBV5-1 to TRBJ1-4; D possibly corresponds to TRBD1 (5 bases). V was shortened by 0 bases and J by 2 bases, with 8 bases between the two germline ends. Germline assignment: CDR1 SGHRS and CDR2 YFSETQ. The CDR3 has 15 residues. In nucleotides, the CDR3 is TGCGCCAGCAGCTTGGAAGGGGCTACTAATGAAAAACTGTTTTTT. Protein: CASSLEGATNEKLFF.

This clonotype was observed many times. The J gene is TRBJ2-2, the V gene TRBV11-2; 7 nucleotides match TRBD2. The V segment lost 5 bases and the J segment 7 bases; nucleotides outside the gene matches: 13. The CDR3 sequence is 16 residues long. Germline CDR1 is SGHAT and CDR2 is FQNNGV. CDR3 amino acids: CASSPLSGKYGGELFF. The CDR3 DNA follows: TGTGCCAGCAGCCCCCTAAGCGGGAAGTACGGCGGGGAGCTGTTTTTT. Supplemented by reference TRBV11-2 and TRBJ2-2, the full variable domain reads EAGVAQSPRYKIIEKRQSVAFWCNPISGHATLYWYQQILGQGPKLLIQFQNNGVVDDSQLPKDRFSAERLKGVDSTLKIQPAKLEDSAVYLCASSPLSGKYGGELFFGEGSRLTVL.

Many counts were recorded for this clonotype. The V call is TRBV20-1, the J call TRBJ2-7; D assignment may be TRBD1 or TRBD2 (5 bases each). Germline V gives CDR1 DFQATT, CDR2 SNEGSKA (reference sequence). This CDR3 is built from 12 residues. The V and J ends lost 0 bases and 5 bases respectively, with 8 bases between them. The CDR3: CSARERGDEQYF. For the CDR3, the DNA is TGCAGTGCTAGAGAACGAGGGGACGAGCAGTACTTC.

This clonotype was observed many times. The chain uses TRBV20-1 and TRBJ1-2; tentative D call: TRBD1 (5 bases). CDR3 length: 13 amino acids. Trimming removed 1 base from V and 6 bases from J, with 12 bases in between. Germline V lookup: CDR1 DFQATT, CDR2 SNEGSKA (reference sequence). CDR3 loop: CSARVPGEDGYTF. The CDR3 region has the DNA TGCAGTGCTAGAGTCCCGGGGGAGGATGGCTACACCTTC.

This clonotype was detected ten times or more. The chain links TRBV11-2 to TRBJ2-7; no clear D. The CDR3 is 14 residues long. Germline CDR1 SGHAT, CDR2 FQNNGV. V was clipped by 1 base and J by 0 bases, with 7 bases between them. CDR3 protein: CASSLVGISYEQYF. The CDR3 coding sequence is TGTGCCAGCAGCTTAGTAGGAATCTCCTACGAGCAGTACTTC. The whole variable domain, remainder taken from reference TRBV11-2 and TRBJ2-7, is EAGVAQSPRYKIIEKRQSVAFWCNPISGHATLYWYQQILGQGPKLLIQFQNNGVVDDSQLPKDRFSAERLKGVDSTLKIQPAKLEDSAVYLCASSLVGISYEQYFGPGTRLTVT.

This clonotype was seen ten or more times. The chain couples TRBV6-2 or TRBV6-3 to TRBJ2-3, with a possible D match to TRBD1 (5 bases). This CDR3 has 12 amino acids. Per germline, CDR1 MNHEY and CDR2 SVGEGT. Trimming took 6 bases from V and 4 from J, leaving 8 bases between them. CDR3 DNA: TGTGCCAGCAGCATAGGGGCAGATACGCAGTATTTT. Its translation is CASSIGADTQYF.

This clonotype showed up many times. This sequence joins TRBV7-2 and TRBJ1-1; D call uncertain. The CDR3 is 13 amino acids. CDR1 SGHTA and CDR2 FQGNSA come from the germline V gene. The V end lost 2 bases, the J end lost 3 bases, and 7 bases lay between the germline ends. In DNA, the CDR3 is TGTGCCAGCAGCTTAAGGGTGCACACTGAAGCTTTCTTT. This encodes CASSLRVHTEAFF.

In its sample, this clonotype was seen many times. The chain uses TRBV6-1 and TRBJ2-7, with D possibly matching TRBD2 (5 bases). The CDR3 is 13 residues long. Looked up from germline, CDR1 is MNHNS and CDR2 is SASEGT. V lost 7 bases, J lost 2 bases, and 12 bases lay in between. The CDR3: CASTPDGTYEQYF. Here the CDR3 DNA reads TGTGCCAGCACCCCGGACGGGACCTACGAGCAGTACTTC.

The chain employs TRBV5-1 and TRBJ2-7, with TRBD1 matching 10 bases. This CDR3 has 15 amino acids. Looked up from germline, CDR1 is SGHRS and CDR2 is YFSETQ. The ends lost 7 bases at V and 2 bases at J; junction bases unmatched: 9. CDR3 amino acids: CASASTGTGAYEQYF. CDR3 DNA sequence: TGCGCCAGCGCTTCTACCGGGACAGGGGCCTACGAGCAGTACTTC.

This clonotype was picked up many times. The CDR3 loop reads CSARELGRGPTYEQYF. Written as DNA, the CDR3 is TGCAGTGCTAGGGAATTAGGCAGGGGCCCAACCTACGAGCAGTACTTC. V and J are TRBV20-1 and TRBJ2-7; D is possibly TRBD1 (6 bases). Trimming took 3 bases from V and 2 from J, leaving 20 bases between them. Germline CDR1 reads DFQATT; CDR2 reads SNEGSKA (reference sequence). The CDR3 has 16 amino acids.

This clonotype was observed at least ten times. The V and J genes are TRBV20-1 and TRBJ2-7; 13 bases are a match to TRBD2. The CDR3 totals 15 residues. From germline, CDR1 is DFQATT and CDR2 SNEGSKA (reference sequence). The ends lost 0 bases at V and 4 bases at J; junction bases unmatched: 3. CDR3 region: CSARDWGLAGYEQYF. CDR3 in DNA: TGCAGTGCTAGAGATTGGGGACTAGCGGGGTACGAGCAGTACTTC.

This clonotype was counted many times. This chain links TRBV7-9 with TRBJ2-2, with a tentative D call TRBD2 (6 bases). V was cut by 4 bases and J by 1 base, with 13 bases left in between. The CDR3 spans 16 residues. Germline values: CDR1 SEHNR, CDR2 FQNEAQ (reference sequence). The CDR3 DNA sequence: TGTGCCAGCAGCTCCCCTTGGGGAGGGAACACCGGGGAGCTGTTTTTT. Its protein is CASSSPWGGNTGELFF.

CDR3 coding DNA: TGCGCCAGCAGCTGGACAGGGGGCGGATACGAGCAGTACTTC. Encoded protein: CASSWTGGGYEQYF. The genes are TRBV4-1 and TRBJ2-7; 11 positions match TRBD1. The V gene's germline CDR1 is MGHRA and CDR2 YSYEKL. The CDR3 consists of 14 residues. V gave up 5 bases and J gave up 4 bases; unmatched junction bases: 4.